This is a list of T cell receptor beta chains from one sample in a study of metastatic and nonmetastatic thyroid tumors. TCRdb re-clonotyped the PCR reads via MiXCR. The sample contains 30,000 to 45,000 clones, 15% to 20% of which appear only once. Material for sequencing was blood. The receptor set was obtained from a female donor with papillary thyroid cancer or a benign thyroid nodule (not recorded which). Some clones in this sample may be carry-over from other donors' samples. Each CDR3 is given with its conserved first and last residue. A D gene is named only where the DNA matches it firmly. Clone size is not always given. Where it is, it says once, few, many or a class for expanded clones.

.,TRBV7-2,many,CASSLGAGYYNEQFF
.,TRBV28,few,CASRRRGYRTDTQYF
.,TRBV7-2,.,CASSLGRPDNSRWSPLHF
.,TRBV5-5,.,CASSLAGNNEQFF
.,TRBV7-3,.,CVSSLMPGRELFF
.,TRBV11-2,many,CASSLQLNTEAFF
.,TRBV11-1,many,CASSLDPPPGVQFF
TRBD1,TRBV7-8,many,CASSWGQGQETQYF
.,TRBV29-1,many,CSVEDRGGTGELFF
.,TRBV5-4,.,CASSLAQGFETQYF
TRBD1,TRBV2,many,CASKQGFSGNTIYF
.,TRBV7-8,few,CASTPGPKNIQYF
.,TRBV28,.,CASREPGGGYGYTF
.,TRBV6-1,few,CASSDSVASTDTQYF
TRBD2,TRBV20-1,many,CSANGLAGPSYEQYF
TRBD1,TRBV28,.,CASSFIRMGQFDYSNQPQHF
TRBD1,TRBV10-3,many,CAARQGSNTEAFF
.,TRBV7-9,medium-sized,CASRGRGGEQYF
.,TRBV12-3/TRBV12-4,many,CASGGFGEQYF
.,TRBV20-1,many,CSARDGGGANEQFF
.,TRBV6-2/TRBV6-3,few,CASNKHLGHPTNTGELFF
TRBD1,TRBV7-3,many,CASSSMGQAQYF
.,TRBV20-1,.,CSDPPGTADGEAFF
TRBD1,TRBV20-1,many,CSAKYGTGDTGELFF
.,TRBV20-1,many,CSARDFAGSVDTQYF
.,TRBV6-1,medium-sized,CASSELWSAGELFF
.,TRBV18,many,CASSTGSSYNSPLHF
.,TRBV20-1,many,CSARGSSYEQYF
TRBD2,TRBV28,many,CASSTPGTSGSNEQFF
.,TRBV30,once,CAWSSRYPRDGSATEAFF
.,TRBV28,.,CASSQGGDTEAFF
.,TRBV12-3/TRBV12-4,.,CASILSAAPYNEQFF
TRBD2,TRBV6-2/TRBV6-3,few,CSSSSPLLAGDNEQFF
.,TRBV20-1,.,CSARDPLRQGSREQFF
.,TRBV7-8,.,CASSLDGQSTGRYGYTF
TRBD2,TRBV3-1,many,CASSLRPSGSRDTQYF
.,TRBV30,once,CAWTPGVQRRNEQFF
.,TRBV6-1,.,CASSDRELHQPQHF
.,TRBV7-8,many,CASTEGRDQPQHF
.,TRBV24-1,few,CATSDPLGASTDTQYF
TRBD2,TRBV20-1,.,CSAPLAGGNTGELFF
TRBD2,TRBV6-2/TRBV6-3,medium-sized,CASSYPLTSGRPYEQYF
TRBD2,TRBV7-2,many,CASSSNPGLAGVTGELFF
.,TRBV12-5,.,CASGLELRAEAFF
TRBD2,TRBV20-1,.,CSASSSGRSWELFF